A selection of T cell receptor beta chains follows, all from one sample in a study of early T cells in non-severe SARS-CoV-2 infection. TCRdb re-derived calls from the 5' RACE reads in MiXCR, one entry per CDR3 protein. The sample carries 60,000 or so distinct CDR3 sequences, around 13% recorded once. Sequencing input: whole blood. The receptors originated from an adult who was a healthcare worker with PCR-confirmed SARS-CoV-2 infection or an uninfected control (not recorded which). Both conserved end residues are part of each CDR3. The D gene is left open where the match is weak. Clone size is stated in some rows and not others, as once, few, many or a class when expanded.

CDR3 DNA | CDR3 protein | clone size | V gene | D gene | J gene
TGTGCCAGCAGTTGGGGGAGCTCTGGGGCCAACGTCCTGACTTTC | CASSWGSSGANVLTF | many | TRBV6-2/TRBV6-3 | NA | TRBJ2-6
TGTGCCAGCAGTTCGAGTACGTGGGGACGAAGCTCGGACGAGCAGTACTTC | CASSSSTWGRSSDEQYF | NA | TRBV25-1 | NA | TRBJ2-7
TGTGCCAGCAGAGGGGACGGAATAGCCAAAAACATTCAGTACTTC | CASRGDGIAKNIQYF | NA | TRBV2 | NA | TRBJ2-4
TGTGCCATCAGTGATGTGGACACAGATACGCAGTATTTT | CAISDVDTDTQYF | many | TRBV10-3 | NA | TRBJ2-3
TGTGCCAGCCTAAGGGGCGGGGCGAGCTCCTACGAGCAGTACTTC | CASLRGGASSYEQYF | many | TRBV28 | NA | TRBJ2-7
TGTGCCAGCAGCCCGGGGGGGACTAGCGGATTCACCGGGGAGCTGTTTTTT | CASSPGGTSGFTGELFF | NA | TRBV3-1 | TRBD2 | TRBJ2-2
TGCAGCGTCCTAGGGAGTAGCTCCTACGAGCAGTACTTC | CSVLGSSSYEQYF | NA | TRBV29-1 | NA | TRBJ2-7
TGTGCCAGCAGCCCAGACAGGGGCAATGAGCAGTTCTTC | CASSPDRGNEQFF | many | TRBV7-7 | TRBD1 | TRBJ2-1
TGTGCCAGCAGCGGAGGGCGCCAGGGAGGAAACACCATATATTTT | CASSGGRQGGNTIYF | NA | TRBV7-8 | NA | TRBJ1-3
TGCAGTGGTAACGGAGCGGGACCCCAAGAGACCCAGTACTTC | CSGNGAGPQETQYF | NA | TRBV20-1 | TRBD2 | TRBJ2-5
TGCAGCGTTGGATTAGCGGGTCTCTATGGCTACACCTTC | CSVGLAGLYGYTF | many | TRBV29-1 | NA | TRBJ1-2
TGTGCCACCGGACAGGTCTACGAGCAGTACTTC | CATGQVYEQYF | NA | TRBV28 | TRBD1 | TRBJ2-7
TGTGCCAGCAGTTACTGGGGCCTATTGGGAGAAGCTTTCTTT | CASSYWGLLGEAFF | NA | TRBV6-6 | NA | TRBJ1-1
TGTGCCAGCAGCTTAGGATTCGGCCCTGGGTATTTT | CASSLGFGPGYF | few | TRBV11-2 | NA | TRBJ2-3
TGCAGCGTTGAACAGGACAGGGGCACTGAAGCTTTCTTT | CSVEQDRGTEAFF | many | TRBV29-1 | TRBD1 | TRBJ1-1
TGTGCCAGCAGCCGCCGGACCAATGAGCAGTTCTTC | CASSRRTNEQFF | many | TRBV6-2/TRBV6-3 | NA | TRBJ2-1
TGTGCCAGCAGCTGGGACGCTAAGACCGGGGAGCTGTTTTTT | CASSWDAKTGELFF | few | TRBV7-3 | NA | TRBJ2-2
TGCAGCATAGGGACAGCCAAAAACATTCAGTACTTC | CSIGTAKNIQYF | many | TRBV29-1 | NA | TRBJ2-4
TGTGCCAGCAGCTCGTGGACAGGGGCCGAGCAGTACTTC | CASSSWTGAEQYF | NA | TRBV5-8 | TRBD1 | TRBJ2-7
TGTGCCAGCAGCTCGCCTAGGGGCGGCTTGAATGAGCAGTTCTTC | CASSSPRGGLNEQFF | NA | TRBV5-6 | NA | TRBJ2-1
TGTGCCAGCAGTTGGCCTTCGGAGGGCCAACGGTATGAGCAGTTCTTC | CASSWPSEGQRYEQFF | many | TRBV6-1 | NA | TRBJ2-1
TGCGCCAGCAGCAGGGACCTAAGCTCTGGGGCCAACGTCCTGACTTTC | CASSRDLSSGANVLTF | many | TRBV5-1 | NA | TRBJ2-6
TGTGCCAGCAGCCAAGACGTAAAAGGGGCCTTTGGTGGCTACACCTTC | CASSQDVKGAFGGYTF | many | TRBV14 | NA | TRBJ1-2
TGCAGCCGACTAGCGGGAGATACGCAGTATTTT | CSRLAGDTQYF | many | TRBV29-1 | TRBD2 | TRBJ2-3